The 9 T cell receptor beta chains reported below all come from one sample, sequenced in a study of OX40 agonist ivuxolimab in advanced cancers. The assay was immunoSEQ multiplex PCR, and TCRdb's table has in-frame clones only and misses some. The sample yields 83,000 or so clones, 90% seen once. The source material was CD4+ or CD8+ T cells sorted from blood, sampled in a trial of the OX40 agonist ivuxolimab. The source of these receptors is an adult with an advanced solid tumor such as melanoma, head and neck, liver or kidney cancer.

J is TRBJ2-2 and V is TRBV6-5, with a tentative D call TRBD1 (6 bases). CDR3 length equals 13 residues. Trimming stripped 6 bases from V and 5 bases from J, with 10 bases between. CDR1 and CDR2 (germline): MNHEY, SVGAGI. The CDR3 coding sequence is TGTGCCAGCAGGGAGACAGGAACCGGGGAGCTGTTTTTT. Its protein product is CASRETGTGELFF.

This rearrangement joins TRBV6-5 to TRBJ1-3; D might be TRBD1 (5 bases). Germline values: CDR1 MNHEY, CDR2 SVGAGI. The V and J ends lost 2 bases and 2 bases respectively, with 13 bases between them. The CDR3 contains 16 residues. This CDR3 is CASSYTWGVAGNTIYF. CDR3 coding DNA: TGTGCCAGCAGTTACACTTGGGGGGTCGCTGGAAACACCATATATTTT.

The rearrangement joins TRBV5-1 to TRBJ1-1; D gene uncertain. The V end lost 3 bases, the J end lost 4 bases, and 16 bases lay between the germline ends. The V gene's germline CDR1 is SGHRS and CDR2 YFSETQ. The CDR3 consists of 15 residues. This CDR3 is CASSSRVGSPTEAFF. The CDR3 region has the DNA TGCGCCAGCAGCTCCCGGGTAGGGTCCCCCACTGAAGCTTTCTTT. Looking up the rest from reference TRBV5-1 and TRBJ1-1 gives the full variable domain: KAGVTQTPRYLIKTRGQQVTLSCSPISGHRSVSWYQQTPGQGLQFLFEYFSETQRNKGNFPGRFSGRQFSNSRSEMNVSTLELGDSALYLCASSSRVGSPTEAFFGQGTRLTVV.

The chain combines TRBV27 with TRBJ2-1; tentatively, D is TRBD1 (6 bases). The CDR3 covers 16 residues. Germline loops: CDR1 MNHEY, CDR2 SMNVEV (reference sequence). Trimming stripped 6 bases from V and 4 bases from J, with 19 bases between. This CDR3 reads CASRTIGTRSYNEQFF. In DNA form, the CDR3 reads TGTGCCAGCAGAACCATTGGGACAAGGTCGTACAATGAGCAGTTCTTC.

J is TRBJ1-1 and V is TRBV6-6; the D is unclear. The CDR3 consists of 13 residues. Germline CDR1 is MNHNY and CDR2 is SVGAGI (reference sequence). The ends were cut back, 6 bases at V and 6 bases at J, with 14 bases in the middle. This chain's CDR3 is CASSTGDRAEAFF. CDR3 in DNA: TGTGCCAGCAGCACCGGTGATCGCGCTGAAGCTTTCTTT.

The chain has TRBV11-2 and TRBJ2-1, with 10 bases matching TRBD2. The CDR3 has 15 residues. The germline CDR1 and CDR2 sequences are SGHAT and FQNNGV. With V trimmed by 5 bases and J by 7 bases, 8 bases remained unmatched. CDR3 sequence: CASSQVTSGVNEQFF. For the CDR3, the DNA is TGTGCCAGCAGCCAGGTTACTAGCGGGGTAAATGAGCAGTTCTTC.

This clone appeared once. This chain uses TRBV2 with TRBJ2-7; maybe TRBD1 (5 bases). CDR1 and CDR2 from the germline V gene are SNHLY and FYNNEI. The CDR3 runs 12 residues. The V end was cut by 8 bases, the J end by 3 bases, with 11 bases between. The CDR3 region has the DNA TGTGCCAGCTGCAAAGGGGTCTACGAGCAGTACTTC. Encoded protein: CASCKGVYEQYF.

The J gene is TRBJ1-5, the V gene TRBV5-6; tentatively, D is TRBD1 (6 bases). Germline V gives CDR1 SGHDT, CDR2 YYEEEE. Deletions cut 1 base from V and 7 bases from J, with 12 bases between. CDR3 length: 14 amino acids. For the CDR3, the DNA is TGTGCCAGCAGCTTGACCGGACAGCGGCAGCCCCAGCATTTT. Translated: CASSLTGQRQPQHF.

This clone was detected once. This chain links TRBV9 with TRBJ2-3, with D tentatively TRBD2 (8 bases). Trimming removed 0 bases at V and 3 bases at J, with 23 bases between. The CDR3 runs 19 residues. Germline values: CDR1 SGDLS, CDR2 YYNGEE. DNA for the CDR3: TGTGCCAGCAGCGTAGACCCAGGGGGGCTAGCGGGCCCAACAGATACGCAGTATTTT. Encoded protein: CASSVDPGGLAGPTDTQYF.